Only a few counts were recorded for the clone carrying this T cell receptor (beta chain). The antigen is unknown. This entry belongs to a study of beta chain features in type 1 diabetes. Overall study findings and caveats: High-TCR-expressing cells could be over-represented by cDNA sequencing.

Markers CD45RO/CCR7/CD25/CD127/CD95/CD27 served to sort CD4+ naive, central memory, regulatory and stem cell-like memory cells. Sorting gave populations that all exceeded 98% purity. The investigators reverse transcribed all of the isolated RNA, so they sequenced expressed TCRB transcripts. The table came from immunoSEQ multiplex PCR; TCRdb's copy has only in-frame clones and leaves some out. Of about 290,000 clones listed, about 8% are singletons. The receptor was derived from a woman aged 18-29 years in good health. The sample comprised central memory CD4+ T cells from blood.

The CDR3 coding sequence is TGTGCCAGCAGCTTAGGGGGAACGTTGTCCTACGAGCAGTACTTC. Amino acids: CASSLGGTLSYEQYF. The V call is TRBV7-2, the J call TRBJ2-7; D unclear. CDR1 and CDR2 from the germline V gene are SGHTA and FQGNSA. The CDR3 loop spans 15 amino acids. Trimming left V 1 base short and J 1 base short, with 11 bases between.